A single sample gave rise to the 14 T cell receptor beta chains below, sequenced in a study of cytomegalovirus exposure and HLA in healthy donors. 13 Jbeta primers and 60 Vbeta primers were used for the PCR. Libraries were prepared by immunoSEQ multiplex PCR; TCRdb keeps only in-frame clonotypes and omits some of them. The sample consists of about 170,000 clones, approximately 78% of them appearing once. Sequencing was done on a sample of PBMCs. These receptors came from a woman aged 18-35 years in good health and CMV-seronegative.

The chain joins TRBV7-2 to TRBJ1-2; D is unclear. The CDR3 consists of 14 residues. Deletions cut 5 bases from V and 4 bases from J, with 14 bases between. Germline assignment: CDR1 SGHTA and CDR2 FQGNSA. The CDR3 DNA reads as TGTGCCAGCAGCACGGGAAGGCGCGTCTATGGCTACACCTTC. Translated: CASSTGRRVYGYTF. The full variable domain, completed using reference TRBV7-2 and TRBJ1-2, is GAGVSQSPSNKVTEKGKDVELRCDPISGHTALYWYRQSLGQGLEFLIYFQGNSAPDKSGLPSDRFSAERTGGSVSTLTIQRTQQEDSAVYLCASSTGRRVYGYTFGSGTRLTVV.

This chain uses TRBV19 with TRBJ2-1, with TRBD2 identical over 12 bases. The trim removed 5 bases at V and 2 bases at J, leaving 7 bases unmatched. Germline V gene sequence: CDR1 LNHDA, CDR2 SQIVND (reference sequence). The CDR3 spans 17 residues. CDR3 nucleotides: TGTGCCAGTAGTCTGCCTAGCGGGAGGGCCCCCTACAATGAGCAGTTCTTC. Residues: CASSLPSGRAPYNEQFF.

The chain uses TRBV7-2 and TRBJ1-1; no firm D call. The CDR3 consists of 15 residues. V was trimmed by 2 bases and J by 1 base, leaving 11 bases between them. Germline V CDR1 and CDR2: SGHTA, FQGNSA. DNA of the CDR3: TGTGCCAGCAGCTTAATATCAAGAGGGAACACTGAAGCTTTCTTT. Translated, it gives CASSLISRGNTEAFF.

CDR3 nucleotides: TGTGCCAGCAGCCCCCCCACCATAGCGGTTCCAGCCAAAAACATTCAGTACTTC. Its translation: CASSPPTIAVPAKNIQYF. This chain joins TRBV7-9 and TRBJ2-4; TRBD2 might be the D (6 bases). This CDR3 region has 18 residues. Trimming removed 5 bases at V and 0 bases at J, with 20 bases between. CDR1 SEHNR and CDR2 FQNEAQ come from the germline V gene (reference sequence). The full variable domain, with the rest looked up from reference TRBV7-9 and TRBJ2-4, is DTGVSQNPRHKITKRGQNVTFRCDPISEHNRLYWYRQTLGQGPEFLTYFQNEAQLEKSRLLSDRFSAERPKGSFSTLEIQRTEQGDSAMYLCASSPPTIAVPAKNIQYFGAGTRLSVL.

The chain uses TRBV2 and TRBJ2-4, with 8 bases aligning to TRBD1. V shed 7 bases, J shed 8 bases, and the junction held 19 bases outside the gene matches. CDR3 size: 17 residues. Germline CDR1 and CDR2: SNHLY and FYNNEI. CDR3: CASNKGNPGQGTYIQYF. The CDR3 nucleotides read TGTGCCAGCAATAAGGGGAATCCCGGACAGGGAACTTACATTCAGTACTTC.

This rearrangement joins TRBV30 to TRBJ2-1; no clear D gene. Germline CDR1 and CDR2: GTSNPN and SVGIG (reference sequence). The CDR3 loop spans 14 amino acids. The germline V and J ends were trimmed by 4 bases and 0 bases, with 10 bases remaining between them. The CDR3: CAWTRTSSYNEQFF. CDR3 sequence (DNA): TGTGCCTGGACCCGAACGAGCTCCTACAATGAGCAGTTCTTC.

The chain carries TRBV18 and TRBJ2-7, with 7 bases that match TRBD1. V dropped 6 bases and J dropped 4; count of bases not matched to a gene: 3. Per the germline V gene, CDR1 is KGHSH and CDR2 is LQKENI. This CDR3 has 12 residues. The CDR3 sequence: CASSQQGYEQYF. In nucleotides, the CDR3 is TGTGCCAGCTCCCAACAGGGGTACGAGCAGTACTTC.

The chain has TRBV19 and TRBJ2-4; 9 nucleotides match TRBD2. The CDR3 has 22 amino acids. Trimming took 4 bases from V and 0 from J; bases not matched to a gene: 22. CDR1 and CDR2 from the germline V gene are LNHDA and SQIVND (reference sequence). The CDR3 reads CASSTRDSRTSAIKRAKNIQYF. The CDR3 DNA reads TGTGCCAGTAGTACCCGAGACTCGAGGACTAGCGCGATAAAGCGAGCCAAAAACATTCAGTACTTC.

The chain recombines TRBV27 with TRBJ2-6; 7 nucleotides match TRBD1. This CDR3 is 18 amino acids long. V lost 5 bases to trimming and J lost 0 bases; unmatched junction nucleotides: 10. The germline V gene has CDR1 MNHEY and CDR2 SMNVEV (reference sequence). Written as DNA, the CDR3 is TGTGCCAGCAGTACCCGGGACAGTGGTATCTCTGGGGCCAACGTCCTGACTTTC. Its protein is CASSTRDSGISGANVLTF. The full variable domain, its missing parts supplied by reference TRBV27 and TRBJ2-6, is EAQVTQNPRYLITVTGKKLTVTCSQNMNHEYMSWYRQDPGLGLRQIYYSMNVEVTDKGDVPEGYKVSRKEKRNFPLILESPSPNQTSLYFCASSTRDSGISGANVLTFGAGSRLTVL.

This chain connects TRBV28 to TRBJ2-3, with 8 bases that match TRBD2. The germline CDR1 and CDR2 sequences are MDHEN and SYDVKM. The CDR3 is made up of 15 amino acids. The junction had 10 bases not matched to a gene; V was cut back by 5 bases and J by 6 bases. In DNA form, the CDR3 reads TGTGCCAGCAGTGCCCCCGGGACTAGAAAGGATACGCAGTATTTT. Protein: CASSAPGTRKDTQYF.

This clone was found once. DNA for the CDR3: TGTGCCATCAGTGAACAGGGGAGGAATGGTGAAGCTTTCTTT. As protein: CAISEQGRNGEAFF. The chain combines TRBV10-3 with TRBJ1-1; 7 bases are a match to TRBD1. The V and J ends lost 3 bases and 7 bases, in that order; junction bases with no gene match: 8. The CDR3 totals 14 residues. The germline V gene has CDR1 ENHRY and CDR2 SYGVKD.

The V call is TRBV7-6, the J call TRBJ2-5, with D possibly TRBD2 on 5 matching bases. The J call may be incorrect, as the DNA end agrees better with TRBJ2-7. The CDR3 is 14 residues long. The germline gives CDR1 SGHVS, CDR2 FNYEAQ. The CDR3 loop is CASSLKTRENEQYF. The CDR3 DNA reads TGTGCCAGCAGCTTAAAAACGAGGGAGAACGAGCAGTACTTC.

This clone occurred a few times. The J gene is TRBJ2-5, the V gene TRBV27, with 12 bases fitting TRBD2. This CDR3 contains 13 residues. The germline CDR1 and CDR2 sequences are MNHEY and SMNVEV (reference sequence). V dropped 8 bases and J dropped 5; count of bases not matched to a gene: 3. The CDR3 is CASRGLAGETQYF. For the CDR3, the DNA is TGTGCCAGCCGCGGACTAGCGGGGGAGACCCAGTACTTC.

In DNA, the CDR3 is TGTGCCAGCAGTTACTCGTGGGACAGAATCTACGAGCAGTACTTC. Translating gives CASSYSWDRIYEQYF. The gene calls are TRBV6-5 and TRBJ2-7; 7 bases match TRBD1. The junction had 5 bases not matched to a gene; V was cut back by 0 bases and J by 3 bases. Germline V lookup: CDR1 MNHEY, CDR2 SVGAGI. The CDR3 is made up of 15 amino acids.